The entry below gives a single T cell receptor beta chain sequence along with its context. The antigen remains undetermined. These data are taken from a study of T cell responses to AZD1222 COVID-19 vaccine. Study results and limitations: The breadth and depth of Spike-specific TCRs increased once two AZD1222 doses had been given. At baseline, just five to seven AZD1222 recipients tested seropositive. Dominant at 160-218 and 743-854, vaccine-associated CD4 TCRs also spanned spike.

The junction had 7 bases not matched to a gene; V was cut back by 7 bases and J by 7 bases. This CDR3 has 15 amino acids. Germline V gene data show CDR1 as SGHVS and CDR2 as FNYEAQ. Sequencing was performed with immunoSEQ multiplex PCR; in TCRdb, only in-frame clones are kept and a portion is missing. The sample yields about 83,000 clones, roughly 90% seen once. This sequence was found in an adult in good health. V usage is TRBV7-6 and J usage is TRBJ1-6, with TRBD1 identical over 10 bases. The specimen was peripheral blood, collected on day 0 of MenACWY control vaccination. CDR3 DNA: TGTGCCAGCACCCGGGACAGGGGAGGAAATTCACCCCTCCACTTT. Amino acids: CASTRDRGGNSPLHF. Combining the CDR3 with reference TRBV7-6 and TRBJ1-6 gives the whole variable domain GAGVSQSPRYKVTKRGQDVALRCDPISGHVSLYWYRQALGQGPEFLTYFNYEAQQDKSGLPNDRFSAERPEGSISTLTIQRTEQRDSAMYRCASTRDRGGNSPLHFGNGTRLTVT.